This is a list of T cell receptor beta chains from one sample in a study of T cell responses to AZD1222 COVID-19 vaccine. Assay used: immunoSEQ multiplex PCR; TCRdb lists only in-frame clones, some missing. In the table there are about 150,000 clones, 90% of which are singletons. The specimen comprised peripheral blood, sampled on day 0 of AZD1222 vaccination. All receptors come from an adult in good health. Each CDR3 is given with its conserved first and last residue.

TRBJ2-1 TRBV11-2 CASSLDGLAVYNEQFF
TRBJ2-1 TRBV9 CASSGLAGFNEQFF
TRBJ1-5 TRBV19 CASSILGEIQPQHF
TRBJ2-1 TRBV5-4 CASSQAPGQGYNEQFF
TRBJ1-4 TRBV10-3 CAISESGGSGPEKLFF
TRBJ1-6 TRBV18 CASSPPEGSALHF
TRBJ1-2 TRBV28 CASSLSEGATPRYTF
TRBJ1-4 TRBV6-5 CASGYRRGEKLFF
TRBJ1-3 TRBV9 CASGPGLLRPGNTIYF
TRBJ2-5 TRBV29-1 CSSGRETQYF
TRBJ1-2 TRBV10-3 CAISELRGQNYGYTF
TRBJ1-1 TRBV3-1/TRBV3-2 CASSRGGVVAFF
TRBJ2-5 TRBV9 CASSLSISGGQETQYF
TRBJ1-3 TRBV21-1 CASREGNTIYF
TRBJ1-1 TRBV2 CASRGGSDEAFF
TRBJ2-3 TRBV19 CASKVADTQYF
TRBJ1-3 TRBV7-6 CASSLLLGSGSSGNTIYF
TRBJ2-1 TRBV30 CAWTGLGRDSGVGNNEQFF
TRBJ2-7 TRBV30 CAWRQASYEQYF
TRBJ2-7 TRBV6-5 CAIGTGASEQYF
TRBJ1-4 TRBV3-1/TRBV3-2 CASSPRDRGEKLFF
TRBJ1-2 TRBV24-1 CATSDGSGIPYGYTF
TRBJ2-7 TRBV6-1 CAVTRDRGYEQYF
TRBJ2-4 TRBV21-1 CAQVGQGGAKNIQYF
TRBJ1-4 TRBV4-1 CASSHPMRGGLKGEKLFF
TRBJ2-1 TRBV19 CASEEGTYNEQFF
TRBJ2-1 TRBV4-1 CASSQTTSSYNEQFF
TRBJ2-2 TRBV15 CATSRVPRLAGGTNTGELFF
TRBJ1-2 TRBV29-1 CSVEETDNGYTF
TRBJ1-3 TRBV19 CASSMRGWSSGNTIYF
TRBJ1-1 TRBV29-1 CSVGTGITEAFF
TRBJ1-2 TRBV27 CASSLRGGQGAYYGYTF
TRBJ1-3 TRBV5-1 CASSLQSNSGNTIYF
TRBJ1-1 TRBV7-3 CASSLTRGRTEAFF
TRBJ1-2 TRBV5-8 CASTWGEAYYGYTF
TRBJ1-2 TRBV30 CASGQVRDGYTF
TRBJ2-5 TRBV13 CASSFRGETQYF
TRBJ1-1 TRBV12-5 CASGLSAPNTEAFF